This T cell receptor beta chain stems from a study of OX40 agonist ivuxolimab in advanced cancers. Whole-study context: People who had prior anti-PD-1, anti-PD-L1 or anti-CTLA-4 therapy could take part, and approximately 44% had some.

There are 14 residues in the CDR3. Germline V gene data show CDR1 as SNHLY and CDR2 as FYNNEI. Trimming took off 6 bases at V and 7 bases at J, with 15 bases between the two ends. Profiling relied on immunoSEQ multiplex PCR, and the TCRdb table lists in-frame clones only, not all of them. The repertoire holds about 86,000 clones, with 91% as singletons. Overall study results and limits: The study found among the lowest clonal expansion in partial responders at 0.1-3.0 mg/kg. The work left the antigen specificity of expanded peripheral T cells undetermined.

A word on this clone: What it recognizes is unknown.

The clonotype originates from an adult with an advanced solid tumor such as melanoma, head and neck, liver or kidney cancer. The chain employs TRBV2 and TRBJ2-2; perhaps TRBD1 as D (5 bases). This sample comprised CD4+ or CD8+ T cells sorted from blood, obtained in a trial of the OX40 agonist ivuxolimab. The CDR3 coding sequence is TGTGCCAGCAGCGAAACCAGGGTGGGCGGGGAGCTGTTTTTT. Its protein is CASSETRVGGELFF.